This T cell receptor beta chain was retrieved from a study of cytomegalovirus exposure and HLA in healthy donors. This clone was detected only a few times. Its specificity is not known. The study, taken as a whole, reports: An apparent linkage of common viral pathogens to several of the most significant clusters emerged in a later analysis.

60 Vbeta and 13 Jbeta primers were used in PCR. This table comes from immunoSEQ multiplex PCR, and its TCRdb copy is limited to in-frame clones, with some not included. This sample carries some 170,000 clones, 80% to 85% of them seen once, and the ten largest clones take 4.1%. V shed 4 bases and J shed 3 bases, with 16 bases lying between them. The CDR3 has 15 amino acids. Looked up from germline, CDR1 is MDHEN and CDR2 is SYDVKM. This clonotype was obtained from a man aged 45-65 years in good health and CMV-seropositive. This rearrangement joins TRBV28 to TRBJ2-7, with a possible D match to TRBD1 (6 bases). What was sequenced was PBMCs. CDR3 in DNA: TGTGCCAGCAGTTCGGACAGAATGGGAATCTACGAGCAGTACTTC. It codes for CASSSDRMGIYEQYF.